A single sample is the source of the 13 T cell receptor beta chains below, sequenced in a study of PD-L1 blockade in urothelial cancer. Time point denoted: peripheral blood 6 weeks after treatment start. Profiling relied on immunoSEQ multiplex PCR, and the TCRdb table lists in-frame clones only, not all of them. The table has approximately 83,000 clones, 70% to 90% seen once; the top ten hold around 7.7%. The sequencing here drew on PBMCs, taken around atezolizumab (anti-PD-L1) treatment. The receptor source for this set is a man aged 65 to 79 with urothelial cancer.

CDR3 residues: CASTLPGTDTQYF. CDR3 nucleotide sequence: TGTGCCAGCACCCTACCCGGCACAGATACGCAGTATTTT. The V gene is TRBV13, the J gene TRBJ2-3; D is unresolved. Germline CDR1 reads PRHDT; CDR2 reads FYEKMQ (reference sequence). The germline V and J ends were trimmed by 7 bases and 1 base, with 9 bases remaining between them. The CDR3 is 13 residues long.

The chain combines TRBV30 with TRBJ1-1, with a possible D match to TRBD1 (5 bases). V dropped 2 bases and J dropped 3 bases, with 10 bases sitting between them. The CDR3 contains 13 residues. CDR1 GTSNPN and CDR2 SVGIG come from the germline V gene (reference sequence). The CDR3: CAWSFGGDTEAFF. CDR3 nucleotides: TGTGCCTGGAGTTTCGGGGGTGACACTGAAGCTTTCTTT.

The chain employs TRBV15 and TRBJ2-3; maybe TRBD1 (5 bases). V lost 0 bases to trimming and J lost 0 bases, with 7 bases between them. The germline V gene encodes CDR1 LNHNV and CDR2 YYDKDF (reference sequence). This CDR3 is built from 15 residues. The CDR3 protein is CATSRDRASTDTQYF. The CDR3, as DNA: TGTGCCACCAGCAGAGACAGGGCCAGCACAGATACGCAGTATTTT.

This rearrangement joins TRBV19 to TRBJ2-7, with 7 bases fitting TRBD1. J lost 2 bases, V lost 3 bases, and 4 bases had no gene match. This CDR3 is built from 14 residues. Germline CDR1 and CDR2: LNHDA and SQIVND (reference sequence). CDR3 nucleotide sequence: TGTGCCAGTAGTATTCGGGACAGACCCTACGAGCAGTACTTC. Protein sequence: CASSIRDRPYEQYF.

The rearrangement links TRBV7-2 to TRBJ2-1; D gene unclear. The CDR3 is 13 amino acids. V gave up 1 base and J gave up 10 bases, with 11 bases separating them. Germline V gene data show CDR1 as SGHTA and CDR2 as FQGNSA. CDR3 amino acids: CASSLGAVREQFF. CDR3 coding DNA: TGTGCCAGCAGCTTAGGGGCCGTTAGAGAGCAGTTCTTC. The entire variable domain, with the rest obtained from reference TRBV7-2 and TRBJ2-1, is as follows: GAGVSQSPSNKVTEKGKDVELRCDPISGHTALYWYRQSLGQGLEFLIYFQGNSAPDKSGLPSDRFSAERTGGSVSTLTIQRTQQEDSAVYLCASSLGAVREQFFGPGTRLTVL.

The chain is built from TRBV5-1 and TRBJ2-2; TRBD1 aligns across 11 bases. CDR1 and CDR2 from the germline V gene are SGHRS and YFSETQ. The CDR3 totals 17 residues. Germline trimming cut 5 bases from V and 6 bases from J; bases unmatched to any gene: 12. The CDR3 loop reads CASRLRTGGSGAGELFF. The CDR3 DNA is TGCGCCAGCAGATTGAGGACAGGGGGCTCGGGCGCCGGGGAGCTGTTTTTT. Full variable domain (rest looked up from reference TRBV5-1 and TRBJ2-2): KAGVTQTPRYLIKTRGQQVTLSCSPISGHRSVSWYQQTPGQGLQFLFEYFSETQRNKGNFPGRFSGRQFSNSRSEMNVSTLELGDSALYLCASRLRTGGSGAGELFFGEGSRLTVL.

The chain employs TRBV7-2 and TRBJ2-1; D remains ambiguous. This CDR3 region has 14 residues. V lost 5 bases and J lost 4, with 12 bases in between. Looked up from germline, CDR1 is SGHTA and CDR2 is FQGNSA. The CDR3 region has the DNA TGTGCCAGCAGCCCTAGGTCTGGATACAATGAGCAGTTCTTC. Translating gives CASSPRSGYNEQFF. Filled out from reference TRBV7-2 and TRBJ2-1, the complete variable domain reads GAGVSQSPSNKVTEKGKDVELRCDPISGHTALYWYRQSLGQGLEFLIYFQGNSAPDKSGLPSDRFSAERTGGSVSTLTIQRTQQEDSAVYLCASSPRSGYNEQFFGPGTRLTVL.

The chain is built from TRBV7-3 and TRBJ2-3, with 8 bases matching TRBD2. J lost 3 bases, V lost 5 bases, and 10 bases had no gene match. The CDR3 is made up of 16 amino acids. Per germline, CDR1 SGHTA and CDR2 FQGTGA. CDR3 sequence: CASSPGGSGDTDTQYF. The CDR3 DNA sequence: TGTGCCAGCAGCCCAGGTGGTAGCGGGGATACAGATACGCAGTATTTT.

The chain employs TRBV7-3 and TRBJ2-3; 16 bases line up with TRBD2. Germline CDR1 reads SGHTA; CDR2 reads FQGTGA. The CDR3 length is 17 residues. The trim removed 4 bases at V and 6 bases at J, leaving 7 bases unmatched. The CDR3 region is CASSSGTSGRGSDTQYF. The CDR3 DNA sequence: TGTGCCAGCAGCTCCGGGACTAGCGGGAGGGGTTCGGATACGCAGTATTTT.

The chain joins TRBV7-2 to TRBJ2-1; TRBD2 matches 15 bases. The J segment lost 2 bases and the V segment lost 4 bases, leaving 3 bases of the junction unmatched. This CDR3 contains 17 residues. Germline V gives CDR1 SGHTA, CDR2 FQGNSA. The CDR3 spells CASSSGLAGGPYNEQFF. The CDR3 DNA reads as TGTGCCAGCAGCTCCGGACTAGCGGGAGGGCCCTACAATGAGCAGTTCTTC. Drawing the rest from reference TRBV7-2 and TRBJ2-1, the complete variable domain is GAGVSQSPSNKVTEKGKDVELRCDPISGHTALYWYRQSLGQGLEFLIYFQGNSAPDKSGLPSDRFSAERTGGSVSTLTIQRTQQEDSAVYLCASSSGLAGGPYNEQFFGPGTRLTVL.

This chain connects TRBV6-1 to TRBJ1-4; TRBD1 matches at 8 bases. Germline V gene lookup returns CDR1 MNHNS and CDR2 SASEGT. The CDR3 sequence is 13 residues long. Losses at the gene ends were 11 bases for V and 4 bases for J; bases not matched to a gene: 6. For the CDR3, the DNA is TGTGCCGTTGAGACAGGGGTTAATGAAAAACTGTTTTTT. This translates into CAVETGVNEKLFF.

The V gene is TRBV21-1, the J gene TRBJ2-1; TRBD2, the table's D call, was not compared with the DNA. TRBV21-1 is flagged as a pseudogene. The CDR3 extends over 17 amino acids. CDR3: CASSKDGTSGSNNEQFF. In DNA, the CDR3 is TGTGCCAGCAGCAAAGACGGGACTAGCGGGAGCAACAATGAGCAGTTCTTC.

The chain carries TRBV6-5 and TRBJ1-5; D possibly corresponds to TRBD1 (6 bases). Per the germline V gene, CDR1 is MNHEY and CDR2 is SVGAGI. Trimming stripped 2 bases from V and 4 bases from J, with 12 bases between. The CDR3 contains 15 residues. CDR3 in DNA: TGTGCCAGCAGTTACGGGGAGGGGACAAATCAGCCCCAGCATTTT. Encoded protein: CASSYGEGTNQPQHF.